This T cell receptor beta chain emerged from a study of T cell responses to AZD1222 COVID-19 vaccine. The CDR3 has 16 residues. Germline-derived CDR1 and CDR2 are MNHEY and SMNVEV (reference sequence). V trimming: 5 bases; J trimming: 8 bases; junction bases outside the gene matches: 10. The table came from immunoSEQ multiplex PCR; TCRdb's copy has only in-frame clones and leaves some out. This repertoire shows about 82,000 clones, about 94% found once; its top ten account for around 3.2%. Sequencing was performed on peripheral blood, taken 28 days after the second AZD1222 dose. The receptor's source is an adult who received the AZD1222 COVID-19 vaccine. The chain recombines TRBV27 with TRBJ1-4; 11 bases agree with TRBD1. Here the CDR3 DNA reads TGTGCCAGCAGTCCTAGCTCGGACAGGGGGCGAGAAAAACTGTTTTTT. Amino acids: CASSPSSDRGREKLFF.